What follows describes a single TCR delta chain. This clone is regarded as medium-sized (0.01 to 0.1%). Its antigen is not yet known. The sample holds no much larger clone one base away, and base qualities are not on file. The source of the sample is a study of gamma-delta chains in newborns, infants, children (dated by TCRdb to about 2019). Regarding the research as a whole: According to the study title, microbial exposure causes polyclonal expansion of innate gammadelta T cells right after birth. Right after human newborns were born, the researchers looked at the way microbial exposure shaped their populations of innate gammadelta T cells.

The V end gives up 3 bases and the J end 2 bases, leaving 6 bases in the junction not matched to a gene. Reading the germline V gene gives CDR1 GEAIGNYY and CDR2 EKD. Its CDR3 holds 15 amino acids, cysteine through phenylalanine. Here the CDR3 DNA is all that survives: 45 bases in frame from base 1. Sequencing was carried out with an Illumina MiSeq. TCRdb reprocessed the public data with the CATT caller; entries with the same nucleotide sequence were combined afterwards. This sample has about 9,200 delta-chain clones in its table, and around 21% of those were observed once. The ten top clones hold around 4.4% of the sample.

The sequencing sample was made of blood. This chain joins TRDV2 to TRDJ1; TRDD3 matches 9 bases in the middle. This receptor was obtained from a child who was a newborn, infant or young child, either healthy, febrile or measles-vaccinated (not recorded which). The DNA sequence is TGTGCCTGTGACTTCTTGGGGGATAAGACCGATAAACTCATCTTT. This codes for CACDFLGDKTDKLIF.